This passage covers 27 T cell receptor beta chains from one sample sequenced in a study of blood T cell dynamics during melanoma immunotherapy. The time point was: week 3, after first cycle of checkpoint inhibitor. Sequenced by immunoSEQ multiplex PCR; TCRdb stores in-frame clones only, minus some. This table has around 12,000 clones, more than 70% appearing once. Sequencing was performed on blood, taken from a patient treated with checkpoint blockade. The origin of the receptors is a human donor with melanoma.

CDR3 sequence (DNA): TGTGCCAGCAGCCCGGCTTGGACAGGGAGGAATGAGCAGTTCTTC. It specifies CASSPAWTGRNEQFF. The chain employs TRBV7-3 and TRBJ2-1; 8 bases are a match to TRBD1. The CDR3 extends over 15 amino acids. Germline V gene sequence: CDR1 SGHTA, CDR2 FQGTGA. The J segment lost 7 bases and the V segment lost 5 bases, leaving 10 bases of the junction unmatched. Combining the CDR3 with reference TRBV7-3 and TRBJ2-1 gives the whole variable domain GAGVSQTPSNKVTEKGKYVELRCDPISGHTALYWYRQSLGQGPEFLIYFQGTGAADDSGLPNDRFFAVRPEGSVSTLKIQRTERGDSAVYLCASSPAWTGRNEQFFGPGTRLTVL.

J is TRBJ1-5 and V is TRBV6-1, with 8 bases fitting TRBD1. The V gene end was trimmed by 8 bases and the J gene end by 4 bases; junction bases not matched to a gene: 7. CDR3 size: 14 residues. CDR1 is MNHNS, CDR2 SASEGT, per germline. The CDR3 DNA reads TGTGCCAGCGGAGACAGGGGCTCTAATCAGCCCCAGCATTTT. Translation gives CASGDRGSNQPQHF.

This chain joins TRBV9 and TRBJ2-1; tentative D call: TRBD2 (5 bases). CDR3 length equals 14 residues. V was clipped by 0 bases and J by 4 bases, with 8 bases between them. Germline V gene lookup returns CDR1 SGDLS and CDR2 YYNGEE. The CDR3 region is CASSVEPGYNEQFF. CDR3 in DNA: TGTGCCAGCAGCGTAGAACCGGGGTACAATGAGCAGTTCTTC.

This chain connects TRBV6-5 to TRBJ1-1; D gene ambiguous. CDR1 MNHEY and CDR2 SVGAGI come from the germline V gene. Deletions cut 4 bases from V and 0 bases from J, with 12 bases between. The CDR3 contains 15 residues. CDR3 loop: CASSLEDPMNTEAFF. CDR3 nucleotide sequence: TGTGCCAGCAGTTTGGAGGACCCGATGAACACTGAAGCTTTCTTT.

CDR3 DNA: TGTGCCAGCAGCCCGGACAAGGCTGAGCAGTTCTTC. Encoded protein: CASSPDKAEQFF. The V gene is TRBV11-3, the J gene TRBJ2-1; D possibly corresponds to TRBD1 (5 bases). This CDR3 region has 12 residues. V lost 5 bases, J lost 9 bases, and 11 bases lay in between. Germline CDR1 and CDR2: SGHNT and YENEEA.

The chain links TRBV5-1 to TRBJ1-2; perhaps TRBD1 as D (6 bases). V lost 1 base and J 3 bases, leaving 19 bases between the germline ends. The CDR3 contains 17 residues. Germline V CDR1 and CDR2: SGHRS, YFSETQ. As DNA, the CDR3 is TGCGCCAGCAGCTTGAAACGTACCGGGGGGCAGGACTATGGCTACACCTTC. This encodes CASSLKRTGGQDYGYTF. The variable domain in full, with the rest retrieved from reference TRBV5-1 and TRBJ1-2, is KAGVTQTPRYLIKTRGQQVTLSCSPISGHRSVSWYQQTPGQGLQFLFEYFSETQRNKGNFPGRFSGRQFSNSRSEMNVSTLELGDSALYLCASSLKRTGGQDYGYTFGSGTRLTVV.

The chain combines TRBV5-5 with TRBJ2-7; 7 bases fit TRBD1. Trimming at V came to 4 bases and at J to 2 bases, leaving 15 bases not matched to a gene. CDR1 is SGHKS, CDR2 YYEKEE, per germline (reference sequence). The CDR3 has 17 amino acids. CDR3 sequence (DNA): TGTGCCAGCAGCCCCCGGGCAGGTAGGGGGCGTGCCTACGAGCAGTACTTC. Its protein is CASSPRAGRGRAYEQYF.

The chain recombines TRBV29-1 with TRBJ1-1, with 8 bases lining up with TRBD1. The CDR3 consists of 11 residues. Germline loops: CDR1 SQVTM, CDR2 ANQGSEA. V trimming: 5 bases; J trimming: 5 bases; junction bases outside the gene matches: 1. CDR3 amino acids: CSVHRGTEAFF. CDR3 DNA: TGCAGCGTTCACAGGGGGACTGAAGCTTTCTTT.

The V call is TRBV15, the J call TRBJ2-3; D tentatively fits TRBD1 or TRBD2 (5 bases each). The length of the CDR3 is 16 residues. Germline lookup yields CDR1 LNHNV and CDR2 YYDKDF (reference sequence). The V end was cut by 0 bases, the J end by 3 bases, with 13 bases between. DNA of the CDR3: TGTGCCACCAGCAGAGATCTTGGCAGGGAGACAGATACGCAGTATTTT. Residues: CATSRDLGRETDTQYF.

This chain joins TRBV30 and TRBJ2-7, with D tentatively TRBD1 (5 bases). The V end was cut by 5 bases, the J end by 6 bases, with 11 bases between. There are 11 residues in the CDR3. CDR1 GTSNPN and CDR2 SVGIG come from the germline V gene (reference sequence). Here the CDR3 reads CAWGWGGEQYF. CDR3 sequence (DNA): TGTGCCTGGGGTTGGGGCGGCGAGCAGTACTTC.

The rearrangement links TRBV7-2 to TRBJ2-3; D might be TRBD1 (6 bases). Germline V gene sequence: CDR1 SGHTA, CDR2 FQGNSA. Trimming left V 5 bases short and J 6 bases short, with 21 bases between. CDR3 length: 16 amino acids. For the CDR3, the DNA is TGTGCCAGCAGCCCCACAAACCCGACAGGCAGGGATACGCAGTATTTT. Amino acids: CASSPTNPTGRDTQYF.

CDR3 loop: CASSSGHTGNEQFF. The CDR3 bases are TGTGCCAGCAGCTCAGGACACACGGGCAATGAGCAGTTCTTC. This chain connects TRBV7-9 to TRBJ2-1, with a tentative D call TRBD1 (5 bases). Germline loops: CDR1 SEHNR, CDR2 FQNEAQ (reference sequence). Trimming removed 4 bases from V and 6 bases from J, with 13 bases in between. The CDR3 totals 14 residues.

The rearrangement links TRBV7-1 to TRBJ1-4; TRBD1 matches 7 bases. TRBV7-1 is reported as an ORF; its role is uncertain. V shed 5 bases and J 1 base; nucleotides not matched to a gene: 7. The CDR3 length is 16 residues. The CDR3 sequence: CASSARQGGTNEKLFF. The DNA of the CDR3 is TGTGCCAGCAGCGCACGACAGGGAGGAACTAATGAAAAACTGTTTTTT.

This clone has just a few counts. The CDR3 region has the DNA TGTGCCAGCAGTGAAGCAGGGGGGGCAGGGTCACCCCTCCACTTT. Translated, it gives CASSEAGGAGSPLHF. The rearrangement links TRBV6-1 to TRBJ1-6; D may be TRBD1 (6 bases). V was pared by 0 bases and J by 10 bases, with 13 bases between. The CDR3 length is 15 residues. The germline CDR1 and CDR2 sequences are MNHNS and SASEGT.

The V call is TRBV28, the J call TRBJ1-5, with TRBD1 matching 12 bases. Looked up from germline, CDR1 is MDHEN and CDR2 is SYDVKM. The CDR3 consists of 15 residues. V lost 4 bases, J lost 6 bases, and 4 bases stayed unmatched. CDR3 sequence (DNA): TGTGCCAGCAGTTCGGGACAGGGGGCGAGTCAGCCCCAGCATTTT. Translation gives CASSSGQGASQPQHF.

The rearrangement joins TRBV2 to TRBJ2-3, with a tentative D call TRBD2 (6 bases). V was clipped by 4 bases and J by 5 bases, with 13 bases between them. The germline gives CDR1 SNHLY, CDR2 FYNNEI. This CDR3 spans 14 amino acids. The CDR3 nucleotides are TGTGCCAGCAGTGGGGACTTGATGGGAGATACGCAGTATTTT. Translation gives CASSGDLMGDTQYF. Drawing the rest from reference TRBV2 and TRBJ2-3, the complete variable domain is EPEVTQTPSHQVTQMGQEVILRCVPISNHLYFYWYRQILGQKVEFLVSFYNNEISEKSEIFDDQFSVERPDGSNFTLKIRSTKLEDSAMYFCASSGDLMGDTQYFGPGTRLTVL.

V and J are TRBV20-1 and TRBJ2-3, with D hard to call. Deletions cut 5 bases from V and 6 bases from J, with 6 bases between. CDR3 size: 10 residues. Per germline, CDR1 DFQATT and CDR2 SNEGSKA (reference sequence). In DNA, the CDR3 is TGCAGTGCTTTGCGGGATACGCAGTATTTT. It yields the protein CSALRDTQYF.

This clone was counted a few times. The chain employs TRBV5-4 and TRBJ1-1, with 8 positions matching TRBD1. V was pared by 4 bases and J by 7 bases, with 9 bases of the junction left unmatched. This CDR3 contains 14 residues. The V gene's germline CDR1 is SGHNT and CDR2 YYREEE (reference sequence). The DNA of the CDR3 is TGTGCCAGCAGCCCAGGGGGCGAGGGCAGTGAAGCTTTCTTT. Its translation: CASSPGGEGSEAFF.

This chain joins TRBV7-9 and TRBJ2-1, with D perhaps TRBD1 (5 bases). The germline CDR1 and CDR2 sequences are SEHNR and FQNEAQ (reference sequence). Trimming shortened V by 4 bases and J by 10 bases, and 11 bases separated the two germline ends. The CDR3 extends over 12 amino acids. Written as DNA, the CDR3 is TGTGCCAGCAGCTCTACAGGTTTAGAGCAGTTCTTC. It translates to CASSSTGLEQFF.

The chain employs TRBV18 and TRBJ1-2; weak D call: TRBD1 (5 bases). CDR1 and CDR2 from the germline V gene are KGHSH and LQKENI. The V end lost 3 bases, the J end lost 8 bases, and 10 bases lay between the germline ends. The CDR3 length is 12 residues. CDR3 sequence reads: CASSPEGSGYTF. CDR3 nucleotides: TGTGCCAGCTCACCGGAGGGGTCGGGCTACACCTTC.

CDR3 loop: CASSLDGSSYEQYF. The CDR3 nucleotides are TGTGCCAGCAGCTTAGACGGAAGCTCCTACGAGCAGTACTTC. The chain is built from TRBV11-1 and TRBJ2-7, with no clear D. The CDR3 has 14 amino acids. The ends were cut back, 1 base at V and 0 bases at J, with 7 bases in the middle. Germline CDR1 reads SGHAT; CDR2 reads FQDESV (reference sequence).

V gene TRBV15 combines with J gene TRBJ2-7; 9 nucleotides align to TRBD1. The CDR3 spans 17 residues. Trimming at V came to 2 bases and at J to 5 bases, leaving 13 bases not matched to a gene. Germline V CDR1 and CDR2: LNHNV, YYDKDF (reference sequence). The CDR3 spells CATSRLNPGQGVHEQYF. As DNA, the CDR3 is TGTGCCACCAGCAGACTCAATCCGGGACAGGGAGTCCACGAGCAGTACTTC.

The J gene is TRBJ1-3, the V gene TRBV5-1, with D hard to call. The CDR3 is made up of 18 amino acids. Germline assignment: CDR1 SGHRS and CDR2 YFSETQ. Trimming shortened V by 2 bases and J by 0 bases, and 18 bases separated the two germline ends. The CDR3: CASSFSHPSPASGNTIYF. CDR3 coding DNA: TGCGCCAGCAGCTTCTCTCATCCTTCCCCTGCCTCTGGAAACACCATATATTTT.

The chain couples TRBV11-2 to TRBJ1-5; D gene uncertain. Trimming took 5 bases from V and 1 from J, leaving 9 bases between them. The CDR3 is 14 residues long. Germline V gene data show CDR1 as SGHAT and CDR2 as FQNNGV. The CDR3 spells CASSEAKSNQPQHF. The CDR3 bases are TGTGCCAGCAGCGAGGCGAAGAGCAATCAGCCCCAGCATTTT.

V gene TRBV4-3 combines with J gene TRBJ2-3; no clear D. Germline loops: CDR1 LGHNA, CDR2 YSLEER. This CDR3 comprises 15 residues. The V gene lost 3 bases and the J gene lost 4 bases, with 14 bases spanning the gap. CDR3 protein: CASSQGLGRPDTQYF. The CDR3 DNA follows: TGCGCCAGCAGCCAGGGCCTCGGCCGCCCAGATACGCAGTATTTT.

The chain is built from TRBV14 and TRBJ2-2, with a weak D call TRBD1 (5 bases). V shed 1 base and J shed 1 base, with 10 bases lying between them. From germline, CDR1 is SGHDN and CDR2 FVKESK. CDR3 length equals 16 residues. The DNA for the CDR3 is TGTGCCAGCAGCCAAGTTGGGGCGCGGAACACCGGGGAGCTGTTTTTT. Protein sequence: CASSQVGARNTGELFF. Variable domain in full (rest from reference TRBV14 and TRBJ2-2): EAGVTQFPSHSVIEKGQTVTLRCDPISGHDNLYWYRRVMGKEIKFLLHFVKESKQDESGMPNNRFLAERTGGTYSTLKVQPAELEDSGVYFCASSQVGARNTGELFFGEGSRLTVL.

This clone has a single count. This chain uses TRBV9 with TRBJ2-3; 9 bases agree with TRBD1. Losses at the gene ends were 4 bases for V and 4 bases for J; bases not matched to a gene: 10. CDR3 length equals 16 residues. Per the germline V gene, CDR1 is SGDLS and CDR2 is YYNGEE. The CDR3 sequence: CASSLNRDRDPDTQYF. In DNA, the CDR3 is TGTGCCAGCAGCCTTAACCGGGACAGGGACCCAGATACGCAGTATTTT.